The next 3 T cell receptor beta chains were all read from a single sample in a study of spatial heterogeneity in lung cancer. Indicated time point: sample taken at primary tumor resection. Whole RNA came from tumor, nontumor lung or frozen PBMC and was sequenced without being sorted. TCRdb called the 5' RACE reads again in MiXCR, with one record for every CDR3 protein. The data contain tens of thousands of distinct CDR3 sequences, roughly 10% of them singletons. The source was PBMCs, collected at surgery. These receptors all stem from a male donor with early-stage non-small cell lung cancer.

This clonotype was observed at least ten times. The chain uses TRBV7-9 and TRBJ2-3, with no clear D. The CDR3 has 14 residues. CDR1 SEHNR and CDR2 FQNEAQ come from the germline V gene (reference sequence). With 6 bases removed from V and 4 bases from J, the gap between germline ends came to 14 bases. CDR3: CASRSTGHPDTQYF. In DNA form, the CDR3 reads TGTGCCAGCAGATCTACCGGGCATCCAGATACGCAGTATTTT.

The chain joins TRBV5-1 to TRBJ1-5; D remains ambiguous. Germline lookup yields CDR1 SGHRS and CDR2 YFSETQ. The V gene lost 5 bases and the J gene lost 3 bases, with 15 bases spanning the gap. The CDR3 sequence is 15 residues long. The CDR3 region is CASRSDSGNNQPQHF. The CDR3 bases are TGCGCCAGCAGATCTGACTCGGGGAACAATCAGCCCCAGCATTTT.

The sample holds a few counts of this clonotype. This CDR3 reads CASSLGEWGDSNQPQHF. The CDR3 DNA follows: TGTGCCAGCAGCTTAGGAGAGTGGGGAGATAGCAATCAGCCCCAGCATTTT. This chain uses TRBV5-8 with TRBJ1-5; no firm D call. The CDR3 is 17 residues long. Germline CDR1 is SGHTS and CDR2 is YDEGEE. The ends were cut back, 2 bases at V and 0 bases at J, with 15 bases in the middle.